These T cell receptor beta chains were read from a single sample in a study of OX40 agonist ivuxolimab in advanced cancers. TCRdb keeps only in-frame clones here, not all; method: immunoSEQ multiplex PCR. The sample yields under 100,000 clones, about 85% seen once. The source was CD4+ or CD8+ T cells sorted from blood, collected in a trial of the OX40 agonist ivuxolimab. These receptors all stem from an adult with an advanced solid tumor such as melanoma, head and neck, liver or kidney cancer. CDR3s include the opening cysteine and the closing phenylalanine or tryptophan. D genes are given only for firm matches. Expanded clones are given a class, and other clones once, few, many or no size at all.

>NA|TRBV15|NA|TRBJ1-1
CATSRGFGAAEAFF
TGTGCCACCAGCAGAGGGTTTGGGGCAGCTGAAGCTTTCTTT
>TRBD1|TRBV30|NA|TRBJ2-3
CAWRRQGATDTQYF
TGTGCCTGGAGGCGACAGGGGGCAACGGATACGCAGTATTTT
>NA|TRBV7-6|NA|TRBJ2-7
CASSDSPFSYEQYF
TGTGCCAGCAGCGACAGCCCTTTCTCCTACGAGCAGTACTTC
>NA|TRBV6-5|few|TRBJ2-7
CASSYGGEGRYEQYF
TGTGCCAGCAGTTACGGTGGTGAGGGACGCTACGAGCAGTACTTC
>TRBD1|TRBV30|NA|TRBJ2-7
CAWSTGGGYEQYF
TGTGCCTGGAGCACAGGGGGCGGCTACGAGCAGTACTTC
>NA|TRBV2|NA|TRBJ2-7
CASSSEVGLHEQYF
TGTGCCAGCAGTTCGGAAGTGGGTCTACACGAGCAGTACTTC
>NA|TRBV5-4|few|TRBJ1-2
CASSETGMGYGYTF
TGTGCCAGCAGCGAAACAGGGATGGGCTATGGCTACACCTTC
>NA|TRBV28|NA|TRBJ2-2
CASSFYRELFF
TGTGCCAGCAGTTTTTACAGGGAGCTGTTTTTT
>NA|TRBV29-1|NA|TRBJ2-7
CSVGGRGGNYEQYF
TGCAGCGTGGGGGGTCGGGGTGGCAACTACGAGCAGTACTTC
>NA|TRBV7-7|NA|TRBJ2-5
CASSPRGTVETQYF
TGTGCCAGCAGCCCCAGGGGTACGGTAGAGACCCAGTACTTC
>NA|TRBV6-1|few|TRBJ1-6
CASSAVQGRPLHF
TGTGCCAGCAGTGCAGTACAGGGAAGGCCCCTCCACTTT
>TRBD1|TRBV10-3|NA|TRBJ1-1
CAIIGDRENTEAFF
TGTGCCATCATTGGGGACAGGGAGAACACTGAAGCTTTCTTT
>NA|TRBV28|NA|TRBJ1-2
CASSTPTGRGYTF
TGTGCCAGCAGTACCCCAACAGGGCGCGGCTACACCTTC
>TRBD1|TRBV6-4|NA|TRBJ1-1
CASSSTGKSEAFF
TGTGCCAGCAGCTCGACAGGGAAGTCTGAAGCTTTCTTT
>TRBD2|TRBV10-3|NA|TRBJ2-2
CAISAMAGDTGELFF
TGTGCCATCAGTGCGATGGCGGGGGACACCGGGGAGCTGTTTTTT
>TRBD1|TRBV19|NA|TRBJ1-2
CASRADRRNYGYTF
TGTGCCAGTAGGGCGGACAGGCGGAACTATGGCTACACCTTC
>NA|TRBV5-1|NA|TRBJ1-1
CASSLAQTGGTEAFF
TGCGCCAGCAGCTTGGCCCAAACGGGTGGGACTGAAGCTTTCTTT
>NA|TRBV15|NA|TRBJ1-5
CATSRDKGMGNQPQHF
TGTGCCACCAGCAGAGATAAGGGAATGGGCAATCAGCCCCAGCATTTT
>TRBD1|TRBV6-1|NA|TRBJ1-1
CASRGTGEAFF
TGTGCCAGCAGGGGGACAGGTGAAGCTTTCTTT
>NA|TRBV5-1|NA|TRBJ2-5
CASSLDRARATQYF
TGCGCCAGCAGCTTGGATAGGGCTCGGGCGACCCAGTACTTC
>NA|TRBV15|NA|TRBJ1-1
CATSRDYPEAFF
TGTGCCACCAGCAGAGATTATCCTGAAGCTTTCTTT
>NA|TRBV9|NA|TRBJ2-1
CASSSTGSPYNEQFF
TGTGCCAGCAGCTCGACAGGCTCCCCTTACAATGAGCAGTTCTTC
>NA|TRBV7-3|NA|TRBJ2-5
CASSSIPEGETQYF
TGTGCCAGCAGCTCCATTCCTGAGGGCGAGACCCAGTACTTC
>TRBD1|TRBV5-1|NA|TRBJ2-7
CASSTRGQGASEQYF
TGCGCCAGCAGCACACGGGGACAGGGGGCCAGCGAGCAGTACTTC
>NA|TRBV7-8|NA|TRBJ1-5
CASSLGEVWHF
TGTGCCAGCAGCTTAGGTGAGGTTTGGCATTTT
>NA|TRBV4-1|NA|TRBJ1-2
CASSQESFRGAYGYTF
TGCGCCAGCAGCCAAGAGTCATTCAGGGGTGCCTATGGCTACACCTTC
>NA|TRBV28|few|TRBJ1-1
CASITERYGLTFF
TGTGCCAGCATCACTGAGAGGTATGGTTTGACTTTCTTT
>NA|TRBV5-5|NA|TRBJ1-5
CASSFRQRDQPQHF
TGTGCCAGCAGCTTTCGGCAGAGAGATCAGCCCCAGCATTTT
>NA|TRBV29-1|NA|TRBJ2-5
CSALGRRGTETQYF
TGCAGCGCCCTTGGGCGTAGGGGCACAGAGACCCAGTACTTC
>NA|TRBV10-3|NA|TRBJ2-1
CAISVSSGLFINEQFF
TGTGCCATCAGTGTGTCATCGGGACTCTTCATCAATGAGCAGTTCTTC
>TRBD1|TRBV28|NA|TRBJ1-5
CASRGNRGDLSNQPQHF
TGTGCCAGCAGAGGCAACAGGGGGGACCTGAGCAATCAGCCCCAGCATTTT
>NA|TRBV7-6|NA|TRBJ2-7
CASSPSQGYEQYF
TGTGCCAGCAGCCCCAGTCAGGGCTACGAGCAGTACTTC
>NA|TRBV15|NA|TRBJ1-1
CATSRAQGRSEAFF
TGTGCCACCAGCAGAGCCCAAGGAAGGTCTGAAGCTTTCTTT
>TRBD1|TRBV19|NA|TRBJ2-1
CASRPTGTYNEQFF
TGTGCCAGTAGACCGACAGGGACCTACAATGAGCAGTTCTTC
>TRBD1|TRBV5-1|once|TRBJ2-5
CASSLGGQQETQYF
TGCGCCAGCAGCTTGGGGGGACAGCAAGAGACCCAGTACTTC
>NA|TRBV9|NA|TRBJ2-5
CASSRGETQYF
TGTGCCAGCAGCAGAGGAGAGACCCAGTACTTC
>NA|TRBV19|NA|TRBJ1-1
CASSKGKGNTEAFF
TGTGCCAGTAGTAAGGGTAAGGGGAACACTGAAGCTTTCTTT
>NA|TRBV5-1|NA|TRBJ2-2
CASSLGVGANTGELFF
TGCGCCAGCAGCTTGGGTGTGGGCGCGAACACCGGGGAGTTGTTTTTT
>TRBD1|TRBV19|once|TRBJ2-2
CASSPPGQGNTGELFF
TGTGCCAGTAGCCCACCGGGACAGGGGAACACCGGGGAGCTGTTTTTT
>NA|TRBV5-5|NA|TRBJ2-5
CASSLRLAQGRTQYF
TGTGCCAGCAGCTTGAGGCTAGCGCAGGGTAGGACCCAGTACTTC
>NA|TRBV19|once|TRBJ2-7
CASSIGGLRRTTYEQYF
TGTGCCAGTAGTATAGGAGGTCTGAGAAGGACCACCTACGAGCAGTACTTC
>NA|TRBV4-1|NA|TRBJ2-5
CASSQSHAGLRETQYF
TGCGCCAGCAGCCAGTCCCACGCGGGGTTGCGAGAGACCCAGTACTTC
>TRBD1|TRBV2|NA|TRBJ2-4
CASRDGTGPDIQYF
TGTGCCAGCAGGGATGGGACAGGGCCGGACATTCAGTACTTC
>TRBD1|TRBV27|NA|TRBJ1-1
CASSLYGQGRPEAFF
TGTGCCAGCAGTTTATACGGACAGGGGAGGCCTGAAGCTTTCTTT
>NA|TRBV27|NA|TRBJ2-5
CASSLRPGLLTQYF
TGTGCCAGCAGTTTAAGACCGGGACTCCTTACCCAGTACTTC
>TRBD1|TRBV7-8|NA|TRBJ1-4
CASSPGAGGKKLFF
TGTGCCAGCAGCCCGGGGGCAGGGGGCAAAAAACTGTTTTTT
>NA|TRBV7-6|NA|TRBJ1-6
CASRWRGANSPLHF
TGTGCCAGCCGTTGGCGAGGAGCAAATTCACCCCTCCACTTT
>NA|TRBV7-2|NA|TRBJ1-2
CASSSLTTGGYTF
TGTGCCAGCAGCTCCCTTACGACGGGGGGCTACACCTTC
>NA|TRBV5-1|NA|TRBJ2-1
CASSLDVALSLSYNEQFF
TGCGCCAGCAGCTTGGACGTGGCCCTTTCCTTAAGCTACAATGAGCAGTTCTTC
>NA|TRBV9|NA|TRBJ1-6
CASSVDTGWTRGRSPLHF
TGTGCCAGCAGCGTAGATACAGGGTGGACCAGGGGACGGTCACCCCTCCACTTT
>TRBD2|TRBV4-3|NA|TRBJ2-1
CASSQEGLAGDNEQFF
TGCGCCAGCAGCCAAGAAGGCCTAGCGGGGGACAATGAGCAGTTCTTC
>NA|TRBV2|NA|TRBJ2-7
CASNRDTAYEQYF
TGTGCCAGCAATAGGGACACAGCCTACGAGCAGTACTTC
>TRBD1|TRBV7-9|NA|TRBJ1-3
CASSPRTGGNTIYF
TGTGCCAGCAGCCCGAGGACAGGCGGAAACACCATATATTTT
>TRBD2|TRBV18|NA|TRBJ2-7
CASSRTGGGLYEQYF
TGTGCCAGCTCGCGGACGGGGGGGGGCCTCTACGAGCAGTACTTC
>NA|TRBV11-3|few|TRBJ2-3
CASSVGRNTDTQYF
TGTGCCAGCAGCGTGGGACGAAACACAGATACGCAGTATTTT
>NA|TRBV7-2|once|TRBJ1-2
CASSRGGADRYGYTF
TGTGCCAGCAGTCGGGGCGGGGCCGACAGGTATGGCTACACCTTC
>NA|TRBV6-5|NA|TRBJ2-3
CASSYGTGPPGAQYF
TGTGCCAGCAGTTACGGAACAGGGCCCCCCGGAGCGCAGTATTTT
>TRBD1|TRBV30|NA|TRBJ1-2
CAWSVTGFGYGYTF
TGTGCCTGGAGTGTGACAGGGTTTGGGTATGGCTACACCTTC
>NA|TRBV5-1|NA|TRBJ2-2
CASSLGNGGNTGELFF
TGCGCCAGCAGCTTAGGGAACGGGGGGAACACCGGGGAGCTGTTTTTT
>NA|TRBV12-5|NA|TRBJ2-1
CASTGTGGLYNEQFF
TGTGCTAGTACCGGGACTGGGGGGCTTTACAATGAGCAGTTCTTC